This T cell receptor beta chain was sequenced for a study of T-cell reconstitution after alpha-beta-depleted transplantation in children. This clonotype was observed a handful of times. Trimming removed 3 bases at V and 0 bases at J, with 12 bases between. Germline V gene data show CDR1 as LGHNT and CDR2 as FRNRAP. The CDR3 runs to 16 residues. TCRbeta library construction was performed incorporating unique molecular identifiers. TCRdb re-derived calls from the PCR reads in MiXCR, one entry per CDR3 protein. In the table there are just over 350,000 distinct CDR3 sequences, less than 15% of which are singletons.

The specimen was PBMCs, collected from the stem cell graft. The gene calls are TRBV12-5 and TRBJ2-1; the D gene could be TRBD1 or TRBD2 (7 bases each). The clonotype was recovered from a human donor who donated a stem cell graft to a child with Fanconi anemia. CDR3 coding DNA: TGTGCTAGTGGTTTCCAGGGGGGGTCCTCCTACAATGAGCAGTTCTTC. Protein: CASGFQGGSSYNEQFF.